There are many counts of the clone carrying this T cell receptor (beta chain). J gave up 13 bases and V 5 bases, and 13 bases lay outside the gene matches. CDR3 length equals 14 residues. Germline lookup yields CDR1 MDHEN and CDR2 SYDVKM. The data were taken from a study of T cells in Graves' hyperthyroidism and ophthalmopathy. Authors of the study amplified TCR beta CDR3 regions from RNA transcripts. With the HTBI primer set, the TCR CDR3 went through a first round of RT-PCR. One entry per CDR3 protein, called by TCRdb with MiXCR from the multiplex PCR reads. Of a few hundred thousand distinct CDR3 sequences in the sample, approximately 14% were seen once.

The source is a woman in her thirties with Graves' hyperthyroidism. Specimen: blood. The chain links TRBV28 to TRBJ1-4; 7 nucleotides line up with TRBD1. This chain's CDR3 is CASSLGTAPFGLFF. CDR3 nucleotide sequence: TGTGCCAGCAGTCTCGGGACAGCGCCTTTTGGACTGTTTTTT.